What follows are 20 T cell receptor beta chains derived from one specimen sequenced in a study of STAT5B mutations in CD4+ large granular lymphocyte leukemia. Produced via immunoSEQ multiplex PCR; TCRdb's table is partial and in-frame only. This sample has around 21,000 clones, with 78% found just once. The sample comprised CD4+ T cells from blood buffy coats. Receptors originate from a human donor in good health.

The J gene is TRBJ2-7, the V gene TRBV27; perhaps TRBD2 as D (5 bases). The length of the CDR3 is 16 residues. V was cut by 4 bases and J by 5 bases, with 21 bases left in between. CDR1 MNHEY and CDR2 SMNVEV come from the germline V gene (reference sequence). For the CDR3, the DNA is TGTGCCAGCAGTTCCCCCCGGGGATTAGGTCGTAACGAGCAGTACTTC. It codes for CASSSPRGLGRNEQYF.

The DNA for the CDR3 is TGTGCCAGCAGCCTTGCTGGGAGGGACACTGAAGCTTTCTTT. This translates into CASSLAGRDTEAFF. J is TRBJ1-1 and V is TRBV5-6; D is unclear. Trimming took off 4 bases at V and 3 bases at J, with 13 bases between the two ends. Germline V gene data show CDR1 as SGHDT and CDR2 as YYEEEE. The CDR3 consists of 14 residues.

The chain has TRBV19 and TRBJ2-1; tentatively, D is TRBD2 (5 bases). The CDR3 covers 16 residues. V gave up 6 bases and J gave up 6 bases, with 21 bases separating them. Germline CDR1 reads LNHDA; CDR2 reads SQIVND (reference sequence). The CDR3 reads CASSPRSLATINEQFF. In DNA form, the CDR3 reads TGTGCCAGTAGCCCAAGGAGCCTAGCTACAATCAATGAGCAGTTCTTC.

The rearrangement links TRBV6-5 to TRBJ1-6; 7 positions agree with TRBD1. The CDR3 sequence is 14 residues long. The V gene's germline CDR1 is MNHEY and CDR2 SVGAGI. Losses at the gene ends were 6 bases for V and 10 bases for J; bases not matched to a gene: 9. The CDR3 DNA follows: TGTGCCAGCAGCCGCGTAGAGGGACAGTCACCCCTCCACTTT. Translated, it gives CASSRVEGQSPLHF.

The chain combines TRBV9 with TRBJ2-2, with no clear D. V gave up 2 bases and J gave up 5 bases, with 7 bases separating them. Germline V lookup: CDR1 SGDLS, CDR2 YYNGEE. This CDR3 is built from 13 residues. DNA of the CDR3: TGTGCCAGCAGCGTTTCCGGAACCGGGGAGCTGTTTTTT. This encodes CASSVSGTGELFF. Full variable domain (outside the CDR3, taken from reference TRBV9 and TRBJ2-2): DSGVTQTPKHLITATGQRVTLRCSPRSGDLSVYWYQQSLDQGLQFLIQYYNGEERAKGNILERFSAQQFPDLHSELNLSSLELGDSALYFCASSVSGTGELFFGEGSRLTVL.

V and J are TRBV4-2 and TRBJ1-6; D might be TRBD1 (5 bases). Germline V CDR1 and CDR2: LGHNA, YNFKEQ. The CDR3 totals 16 residues. The germline V and J ends were trimmed by 0 bases and 2 bases, with 8 bases remaining between them. DNA for the CDR3: TGTGCCAGCAGCCAAGATTCACAGGCCTATAATTCACCCCTCCACTTT. As protein: CASSQDSQAYNSPLHF.

This chain joins TRBV7-2 and TRBJ1-2; 9 bases are a match to TRBD1. Trimming at V came to 6 bases and at J to 4 bases, leaving 9 bases not matched to a gene. Germline-derived CDR1 and CDR2 are SGHTA and FQGNSA. The CDR3 is 15 amino acids. The CDR3 is CASSLTGGQGYGYTF. The CDR3 DNA sequence: TGTGCCAGCAGTCTCACAGGGGGCCAAGGCTATGGCTACACCTTC.

This chain joins TRBV7-2 and TRBJ2-1, with D possibly TRBD2 on 5 matching bases. This CDR3 region has 11 residues. Germline V gene lookup returns CDR1 SGHTA and CDR2 FQGNSA. V lost 5 bases, J lost 10 bases, and 9 bases lay in between. The DNA for the CDR3 is TGTGCCAGCAGCCTGCGGGTGGAGCAGTTCTTC. Amino acid sequence: CASSLRVEQFF. The full variable domain, its missing parts supplied by reference TRBV7-2 and TRBJ2-1, is GAGVSQSPSNKVTEKGKDVELRCDPISGHTALYWYRQSLGQGLEFLIYFQGNSAPDKSGLPSDRFSAERTGGSVSTLTIQRTQQEDSAVYLCASSLRVEQFFGPGTRLTVL.

The rearrangement joins TRBV19 to TRBJ2-3, with 7 bases lining up with TRBD2. Germline V lookup: CDR1 LNHDA, CDR2 SQIVND (reference sequence). The CDR3 consists of 11 residues. Trimming took 9 bases from V and 4 from J; bases not matched to a gene: 1. The CDR3 loop is CASRGADTQYF. The CDR3 DNA reads TGTGCCAGCCGGGGGGCAGATACGCAGTATTTT.

The gene calls are TRBV28 and TRBJ1-5; D is ambiguous. From germline, CDR1 is MDHEN and CDR2 SYDVKM. Between the trimmed V and J ends, which lost 6 bases and 2 bases, there was a span of 17 bases. The CDR3 consists of 16 residues. CDR3 in DNA: TGTGCCAGCAGCCCTCGAAGAGCCAGGCGCAATCAGCCCCAGCATTTT. Its protein is CASSPRRARRNQPQHF.

This clone was recorded only once. DNA of the CDR3: TGTGCCAGCAGCTTATACAGCGGAGGGAACACCGGGGAGCTGTTTTTT. Amino acid sequence: CASSLYSGGNTGELFF. The chain recombines TRBV7-3 with TRBJ2-2, with TRBD2 as a possible D gene (5 bases). Germline loops: CDR1 SGHTA, CDR2 FQGTGA. V lost 2 bases, J lost 1 base, and 11 bases lay in between. This CDR3 is built from 16 residues.

Written as DNA, the CDR3 is TGTGCCAGCAGCTTAGCAAGGGGGGAGCGTCAGCCCCAGCATTTT. Its protein is CASSLARGERQPQHF. The chain joins TRBV7-2 to TRBJ1-5, with D maybe TRBD1 (6 bases). The CDR3 runs 15 residues. The germline V gene encodes CDR1 SGHTA and CDR2 FQGNSA. V lost 0 bases and J 6 bases, leaving 12 bases between the germline ends. Together with reference TRBV7-2 and TRBJ1-5, the CDR3 gives the full variable domain: GAGVSQSPSNKVTEKGKDVELRCDPISGHTALYWYRQSLGQGLEFLIYFQGNSAPDKSGLPSDRFSAERTGGSVSTLTIQRTQQEDSAVYLCASSLARGERQPQHFGDGTRLSIL.

Of note for this clone: Within the sample, other DNA sequences also encode this same CDR3. The chain recombines TRBV20-1 with TRBJ2-3; D call uncertain. CDR1 is DFQATT and CDR2 is SNEGSKA in the germline V gene (reference sequence). Trimming shortened V by 5 bases and J by 4 bases, and 7 bases separated the two germline ends. This CDR3 comprises 11 residues. CDR3 residues: CSALLADTQYF. CDR3 coding DNA: TGCAGTGCTCTTCTAGCAGATACGCAGTATTTT.

The chain has TRBV18 and TRBJ2-7; 8 nucleotides align to TRBD1. The CDR3 runs 15 residues. CDR1 and CDR2 (germline): KGHSH, LQKENI. V lost 5 bases, J lost 0 bases, and 6 bases stayed unmatched. The CDR3 spells CASSTQGAPSYEQYF. Here the CDR3 DNA reads TGTGCCAGCTCAACCCAGGGGGCCCCCTCCTACGAGCAGTACTTC.

This clone was observed a handful of times. The chain recombines TRBV2 with TRBJ1-4, with D tentatively TRBD1 (6 bases). This CDR3 has 16 amino acids. Germline values: CDR1 SNHLY, CDR2 FYNNEI. V was pared by 2 bases and J by 8 bases, with 18 bases between. CDR3 residues: CASSELGAGPEEKLFF. The CDR3 DNA reads as TGTGCCAGCAGTGAACTGGGGGCCGGGCCAGAAGAAAAACTGTTTTTT.

The V call is TRBV7-2, the J call TRBJ1-1; D uncertain. Trimming took off 3 bases at V and 3 bases at J, with 11 bases between the two ends. Germline V gene lookup returns CDR1 SGHTA and CDR2 FQGNSA. This CDR3 comprises 14 residues. The CDR3 sequence is CASSLAHGDTEAFF. Here the CDR3 DNA reads TGTGCCAGCAGCTTGGCCCACGGGGACACTGAAGCTTTCTTT.

To note about this clone: The same CDR3 can be traced to other DNA sequences in this sample. The V and J genes are TRBV9 and TRBJ1-5; D is unclear. CDR1 is SGDLS and CDR2 is YYNGEE in the germline V gene. V was trimmed by 0 bases and J by 4 bases, leaving 5 bases between them. This CDR3 is 13 amino acids long. CDR3 in amino acids: CASSVGENQPQHF. The CDR3 coding sequence is TGTGCCAGCAGCGTAGGGGAGAATCAGCCCCAGCATTTT.

This clone appeared a few times. The CDR3 protein is CASSSPPYYEQYF. Here the CDR3 DNA reads TGTGCCAGCAGTTCTCCACCCTACTACGAGCAGTACTTC. V and J are TRBV27 and TRBJ2-7; D ambiguous. The CDR3 sequence is 13 residues long. Germline V CDR1 and CDR2: MNHEY, SMNVEV (reference sequence). Trimming stripped 4 bases from V and 3 bases from J, with 10 bases between.

The chain combines TRBV19 with TRBJ2-7; TRBD2 is a possible D gene (6 bases). V lost 4 bases and J lost 4, with 20 bases in between. This CDR3 is built from 16 residues. Looked up from germline, CDR1 is LNHDA and CDR2 is SQIVND (reference sequence). The CDR3 DNA is TGTGCCAGTAGTAGCACCCGCCGGGACTCTAAATACGAGCAGTACTTC. This encodes CASSSTRRDSKYEQYF. The full variable domain, rest sourced from reference TRBV19 and TRBJ2-7, is DGGITQSPKYLFRKEGQNVTLSCEQNLNHDAMYWYRQDPGQGLRLIYYSQIVNDFQKGDIAEGYSVSREKKESFPLTVTSAQKNPTAFYLCASSSTRRDSKYEQYFGPGTRLTVT.

In DNA, the CDR3 is TGTGCCAGCAGCACCTCCGGGGACTATTACAATGAGCAGTTCTTC. Encoded protein: CASSTSGDYYNEQFF. The chain links TRBV9 to TRBJ2-1, with 7 bases lining up with TRBD2. CDR3 length: 15 residues. J lost 4 bases, V lost 4 bases, and 8 bases had no gene match. The V gene's germline CDR1 is SGDLS and CDR2 YYNGEE.